This TCR beta chain was found in a study of CD8 T cells in ankylosing spondylitis. J gave up 2 bases and V 6 bases, and 3 bases lay outside the gene matches. Germline V gene data show CDR1 as SGDLS and CDR2 as YYNGEE. This CDR3 is 15 amino acids long. This clonotype has at least ten counts. Via MiXCR, TCRdb re-called the 5' RACE reads, giving one row per CDR3 protein. The sample has about 300,000 distinct CDR3 sequences, roughly 12% seen once; the top ten hold roughly 9.2%. Sequenced material: blood, either unsorted or a sorted T cell fraction (not recorded which). The sequence came from a female donor with ankylosing spondylitis or in good health (not recorded which). V and J are TRBV9 and TRBJ1-4; 11 bases agree with TRBD1. CDR3 amino acids: CASTRTGGTNEKLFF. The DNA for the CDR3 is TGTGCCAGCACCCGGACAGGGGGCACTAATGAAAAACTGTTTTTT.